One and the same sample provided the 8 T cell receptor beta chains below, sequenced in a study of post-analysis software for immune sequencing data. The study's findings and limits: Comparison of patients with controls showed five TRBV segments more frequent in patients, TRBV5-6, TRBV5-1 and TRBV20-1 among them.

The antigens these receptors bind are not known. Unique molecular identifiers had been added to the TCR beta cDNA libraries. TCRdb fed the PCR reads into MiXCR, producing one record per CDR3 protein. The sample includes about 540,000 distinct CDR3 sequences, under 40% of them seen just once. Sample: blood. The receptor source for this set is a girl aged 2-17 years with multiple sclerosis.

The count of this clonotype is one. The chain combines TRBV10-3 with TRBJ1-5; no definite D call. Germline lookup yields CDR1 ENHRY and CDR2 SYGVKD. The germline V and J ends were trimmed by 2 bases and 5 bases, with 10 bases remaining between them. This CDR3 region has 14 residues. The CDR3 loop reads CAISESAADQPQHF. CDR3 coding DNA: TGTGCCATCAGTGAGAGCGCCGCGGATCAGCCCCAGCATTTT.

This clonotype was detected a few times. This rearrangement joins TRBV7-2 to TRBJ2-7; TRBD2 agrees at 14 bases. The CDR3 sequence is 16 residues long. V lost 4 bases and J lost 4; bases outside the gene matches: 6. Germline V gives CDR1 SGHTA, CDR2 FQGNSA. The CDR3 protein is CASSSWTSGGPYEQYF. Here the CDR3 DNA reads TGTGCCAGCAGCTCGTGGACTAGCGGGGGGCCGTACGAGCAGTACTTC.

The CDR3 region is CASSHAGGEKLFF. The CDR3 nucleotides read TGTGCCAGCAGCCACGCGGGCGGGGAAAAACTGTTTTTT. This chain connects TRBV3-1 to TRBJ1-4, with D hard to call. V lost 3 bases and J lost 8, with 10 bases in between. Germline V CDR1 and CDR2: LGHDT, YNNKEL (reference sequence). This CDR3 contains 13 residues.

The V and J genes are TRBV15 and TRBJ2-1, with D possibly matching TRBD2 (5 bases). Germline V gives CDR1 LNHNV, CDR2 YYDKDF (reference sequence). Trimming took 5 bases from V and 0 from J, leaving 17 bases between them. This CDR3 is 17 amino acids long. The CDR3 DNA reads TGTGCCACCAGCCAGGACGCCCGGGGAAGCTCCTACAATGAGCAGTTCTTC. It specifies CATSQDARGSSYNEQFF.

V and J are TRBV20-1 and TRBJ1-5, with 9 bases lining up with TRBD1. Unmatched junction bases numbered 12, after V lost 5 bases and J lost 1 base. Germline V gene sequence: CDR1 DFQATT, CDR2 SNEGSKA (reference sequence). The CDR3 sequence is 17 residues long. Here the CDR3 DNA reads TGCAGTGCTCGTACACAGGGGGCAGGTGTAAGCAATCAGCCCCAGCATTTT. Translating it yields CSARTQGAGVSNQPQHF.

This clonotype appeared a few times. This chain joins TRBV29-1 and TRBJ1-1, with unresolved D. Germline CDR1 SQVTM, CDR2 ANQGSEA. There are 15 residues in the CDR3. The V end was cut by 4 bases, the J end by 0 bases, with 15 bases between. CDR3 region: CSVVRVQDLNTEAFF. The CDR3 DNA reads as TGCAGCGTTGTAAGGGTCCAGGACTTGAACACTGAAGCTTTCTTT.

V is TRBV12-5 and J is TRBJ2-1; possible D gene TRBD1, 6 bases. The CDR3 has 14 residues. Germline CDR1 is LGHNT and CDR2 is FRNRAP. V was pared by 3 bases and J by 8 bases, with 14 bases between. The CDR3 DNA reads TGTGCTAGTGGTTTAGGGGACATTCGGGATGAGCAGTTCTTC. Translating gives CASGLGDIRDEQFF. Looking up the rest from reference TRBV12-5 and TRBJ2-1 gives the full variable domain: DARVTQTPRHKVTEMGQEVTMRCQPILGHNTVFWYRQTMMQGLELLAYFRNRAPLDDSGMPKDRFSAEMPDATLATLKIQPSEPRDSAVYFCASGLGDIRDEQFFGPGTRLTVL.

This sequence joins TRBV5-1 and TRBJ2-1; the match to TRBD2 covers 7 bases. After removal of 5 bases from V and 6 bases from J, the junction contained 14 bases not matched to a gene. This CDR3 spans 16 amino acids. Per the germline V gene, CDR1 is SGHRS and CDR2 is YFSETQ. The CDR3 nucleotides are TGCGCCAGCAGGGAGATAGCGGGTTCGCTGTTCAATGAGCAGTTCTTC. Translation gives CASREIAGSLFNEQFF.